These 29 T cell receptor beta chains were all obtained from the same sample, sequenced in a study of molecular identifiers for immune sequencing clone quantification. A single record per CDR3 protein comes from TCRdb applying MiXCR to the PCR reads. The sample has around 480,000 distinct CDR3 sequences, around 23% seen once. Sample: naive CD8+ T cells from blood, with Jurkat cell RNA spiked in. The sample's subset: FACS-sorted CD8+CD4-CCR7+CD45RA+ naive T cells. Source of these receptors: a human donor in good health. Some libraries in this study had Jurkat cell RNA spiked in.

Worth noting for this clonotype: A much larger clonotype is one base distant, so this may be a read error. V usage is TRBV4-1 and J usage is TRBJ1-2, with 12 bases fitting TRBD1. The germline CDR1 and CDR2 sequences are MGHRA and YSYEKL. The length of the CDR3 is 17 residues. For the CDR3, the DNA is TGCGCCAGCGGCCAAGTCATAGGGACAGGGGGCGCGAATGGCTACACCTTC. Its protein is CASGQVIGTGGANGYTF.

This clonotype was counted ten times or more. This rearrangement joins TRBV13 to TRBJ2-3; 8 positions match TRBD2. In germline, CDR1 is PRHDT, CDR2 FYEKMQ (reference sequence). J gave up 2 bases and V 5 bases, and 9 bases lay outside the gene matches. The CDR3 is 16 amino acids. The CDR3 DNA sequence: TGTGCCAGCAGCAAAATGCGGGGGGCCGACACAGATACGCAGTATTTT. This translates into CASSKMRGADTDTQYF.

V gene TRBV11-2 combines with J gene TRBJ1-6; D gene unclear. This CDR3 has 13 residues. Germline V CDR1 and CDR2: SGHAT, FQNNGV. V lost 3 bases and J 9 bases, leaving 9 bases between the germline ends. The CDR3 sequence: CASSFPFSSPLHF. In nucleotides, the CDR3 is TGTGCCAGCAGCTTCCCCTTTTCTTCACCCCTCCACTTT.

This clonotype came up a few times. CDR3 protein: CAWSPPTGDTDTQYF. The CDR3 bases are TGTGCCTGGTCCCCTCCGACAGGCGACACAGATACGCAGTATTTT. The rearrangement joins TRBV30 to TRBJ2-3; D perhaps matches TRBD1 (6 bases). V was clipped by 5 bases and J by 2 bases, with 17 bases between them. Germline V gene lookup returns CDR1 GTSNPN and CDR2 SVGIG (reference sequence). The CDR3 runs to 15 residues.

In its sample, this clonotype was seen a few times. V and J are TRBV14 and TRBJ2-1; 8 positions agree with TRBD2. This CDR3 contains 16 residues. The V segment lost 3 bases and the J segment 4 bases; nucleotides outside the gene matches: 8. Germline V gene lookup returns CDR1 SGHDN and CDR2 FVKESK. The CDR3 DNA is TGTGCCAGCAGCCAGGCGGGCGTAGCGGGATACAATGAGCAGTTCTTC. Translated, it gives CASSQAGVAGYNEQFF. Full variable domain (remainder filled in from reference TRBV14 and TRBJ2-1): EAGVTQFPSHSVIEKGQTVTLRCDPISGHDNLYWYRRVMGKEIKFLLHFVKESKQDESGMPNNRFLAERTGGTYSTLKVQPAELEDSGVYFCASSQAGVAGYNEQFFGPGTRLTVL.

This clonotype was picked up many times. J is TRBJ2-3 and V is TRBV2, with D unresolved. The V gene lost 3 bases and the J gene lost 1 base, with 11 bases spanning the gap. The CDR3 is 15 residues long. Germline V gives CDR1 SNHLY, CDR2 FYNNEI. Here the CDR3 reads CASSDSRRRTDTQYF. In nucleotides, the CDR3 is TGTGCCAGCAGTGACAGCAGGCGGCGCACAGATACGCAGTATTTT.

Only a few counts were recorded for this clonotype. The chain is built from TRBV12-3 or TRBV12-4 and TRBJ2-5, with TRBD2 identical over 7 bases. Unmatched junction bases numbered 4, after V lost 3 bases and J lost 3 bases. CDR3 length: 14 residues. CDR3 nucleotides: TGTGCCAGCAGTTTCACCGGACTAGAAGAGACCCAGTACTTC. Amino acid sequence: CASSFTGLEETQYF.

Regarding this clonotype: The final CDR3 position lacks the conserved phenylalanine or tryptophan, pointing to a likely read error. The chain combines TRBV4-3 with TRBJ1-1, with D uncertain. V lost 0 bases and J 1 base, leaving 6 bases between the germline ends. The length of the CDR3 is 14 residues. Germline V gene lookup returns CDR1 LGHNA and CDR2 YSLEER. CDR3 amino acids: CASSQDWGNTEAFL. Here the CDR3 DNA reads TGCGCCAGCAGCCAAGACTGGGGGAACACTGAAGCTTTCTTA.

This clonotype was seen more than once but under ten times. The V gene is TRBV6-5, the J gene TRBJ2-1, with D possibly being TRBD1 (5 bases). V lost 5 bases and J 0 bases, leaving 11 bases between the germline ends. CDR3 length equals 15 residues. Germline V gives CDR1 MNHEY, CDR2 SVGAGI. The CDR3 bases are TGTGCCAGCAGTCTCCAGGGTAGCTCCTACAATGAGCAGTTCTTC. Protein: CASSLQGSSYNEQFF.

The rearrangement links TRBV6-5 to TRBJ2-7, with TRBD1 as a possible D gene (5 bases). This CDR3 has 13 residues. Trimming removed 0 bases from V and 7 bases from J, with 10 bases in between. Germline V gives CDR1 MNHEY, CDR2 SVGAGI. This chain's CDR3 is CASSYSQGWEQYF. The DNA for the CDR3 is TGTGCCAGCAGTTACTCCCAGGGTTGGGAGCAGTACTTC.

This clonotype was found a few times. The chain combines TRBV5-1 with TRBJ1-2; D is unclear. The CDR3 has 14 amino acids. Trimming left V 5 bases short and J 8 bases short, with 19 bases between. Germline V lookup: CDR1 SGHRS, CDR2 YFSETQ. This CDR3 reads CASSRAEGADGYTF. Here the CDR3 DNA reads TGCGCCAGCAGTCGGGCGGAGGGAGCGGACGGCTACACCTTC. Full variable domain (missing parts from reference TRBV5-1 and TRBJ1-2): KAGVTQTPRYLIKTRGQQVTLSCSPISGHRSVSWYQQTPGQGLQFLFEYFSETQRNKGNFPGRFSGRQFSNSRSEMNVSTLELGDSALYLCASSRAEGADGYTFGSGTRLTVV.

In the case of this clonotype: A read error is possible here, since a much larger clone lies one base away. This CDR3 reads CASSIRSSYNEQSF. The DNA for the CDR3 is TGTGCCAGTAGTATTCGGTCCTCCTACAATGAGCAGTCCTTC. The chain uses TRBV19 and TRBJ2-1; D call uncertain. This CDR3 comprises 14 residues. CDR1 and CDR2 (germline): LNHDA, SQIVND (reference sequence).

This clonotype was counted between two and nine times. The V gene is TRBV28, the J gene TRBJ2-7, with 7 nucleotides matching TRBD1. The CDR3 is 15 residues long. The J segment lost 5 bases and the V segment lost 6 bases, leaving 13 bases of the junction unmatched. Germline V CDR1 and CDR2: MDHEN, SYDVKM. CDR3 coding DNA: TGTGCCAGCAGGAGAAATCCGGACAGGTACAACGAGCAGTACTTC. Encoded protein: CASRRNPDRYNEQYF.

CDR3 DNA sequence: TGTGCCTGGAGTCCATTCAGACGCTCCTACAATGAGCAGTTCTTC. Protein sequence: CAWSPFRRSYNEQFF. The V call is TRBV30, the J call TRBJ2-1, with D uncertain. This CDR3 region has 15 residues. CDR1 is GTSNPN, CDR2 SVGIG, per germline (reference sequence). With 2 bases removed from V and 0 bases from J, the gap between germline ends came to 11 bases.

J is TRBJ2-3 and V is TRBV9, with 9 bases lining up with TRBD2. Germline V gene lookup returns CDR1 SGDLS and CDR2 YYNGEE. The CDR3 has 15 residues. The V gene end was trimmed by 3 bases and the J gene end by 9 bases; junction bases not matched to a gene: 11. CDR3 nucleotides: TGTGCCAGCAGCGCGTGGCGGGAGGGCCCCCCGACGCAGTATTTT. This gives the protein CASSAWREGPPTQYF.

This clonotype was found a few times. V and J are TRBV27 and TRBJ2-2; a weak D match, TRBD1 (5 bases). Germline CDR1 and CDR2: MNHEY and SMNVEV (reference sequence). V dropped 6 bases and J dropped 5 bases, with 13 bases sitting between them. The CDR3 sequence is 14 residues long. The CDR3 bases are TGTGCCAGCAGCCCTGGACACCGGACCGGGGAGCTGTTTTTT. This gives the protein CASSPGHRTGELFF.

Turning to this clonotype: A much larger clone lies a single base off, so this may be a read error. The chain recombines TRBV2 with TRBJ2-3; D is ambiguous. CDR1 SNHLY and CDR2 FYNNEI come from the germline V gene. The CDR3 is made up of 17 amino acids. CDR3 DNA sequence: TGTGCCAGCAGTGAAATGGCGCCCCTAGTTCTAACAGATGCGCAGTATTTT. Protein sequence: CASSEMAPLVLTDAQYF.

The chain links TRBV19 to TRBJ2-7, with a tentative D call TRBD2 (7 bases). Deletions cut 9 bases from V and 9 bases from J, with 18 bases between. The germline gives CDR1 LNHDA, CDR2 SQIVND (reference sequence). There are 12 residues in the CDR3. Written as DNA, the CDR3 is TGTGCCAGCGGTTGGGGGGGCAACGGGCAGTACTTC. Protein product: CASGWGGNGQYF.

The table lists this clonotype with a few counts. The genes are TRBV28 and TRBJ1-6; no clear D. This CDR3 contains 17 residues. The germline V gene has CDR1 MDHEN and CDR2 SYDVKM. The V end lost 6 bases, the J end lost 0 bases, and 15 bases lay between the germline ends. This CDR3 is CASRPRVSASYNSPLHF. The CDR3 DNA sequence: TGTGCCAGCAGGCCCCGTGTGTCCGCCTCCTATAATTCACCCCTCCACTTT.

A remark on this clonotype: The junction departs from germline at one end; a sequencing error may be responsible. This sequence joins TRBV29-1 and TRBJ2-2, with D possibly being TRBD2 (5 bases). Germline V gene lookup returns CDR1 SQVTM and CDR2 ANQGSEA. This CDR3 has 10 residues. CDR3 bases: TGCAGCGGATACACCGGGGAGCCGTTTTTT. It encodes CSGYTGEPFF.

J is TRBJ1-5 and V is TRBV4-1; D might be TRBD1 (5 bases). The CDR3 covers 16 residues. The V and J ends lost 0 bases and 6 bases respectively, with 15 bases between them. Germline V gene lookup returns CDR1 MGHRA and CDR2 YSYEKL. Here the CDR3 DNA reads TGCGCCAGCAGCCAAGAGGCAGGGTGGCTCTTTCAGCCCCAGCATTTT. Amino acid sequence: CASSQEAGWLFQPQHF.

This clonotype showed up many times. The V and J genes are TRBV28 and TRBJ2-7; TRBD1 might be the D (5 bases). Trimming took 6 bases from V and 6 from J, leaving 21 bases between them. Germline values: CDR1 MDHEN, CDR2 SYDVKM. The CDR3 runs to 15 residues. The CDR3 DNA follows: TGTGCCAGCAGCGGCCGTGAGACAGAAACCTCCGAGCAGTACTTC. It specifies CASSGRETETSEQYF.

In this sample, this clonotype turned up many times. The chain carries TRBV29-1 and TRBJ1-1; TRBD1 matches 8 bases. Germline V gene sequence: CDR1 SQVTM, CDR2 ANQGSEA. The CDR3 spans 15 residues. Trimming cost V 4 bases and J 0 bases; bases outside gene matches: 7. The CDR3, as DNA: TGCAGCGTTGCATGGATGGACAGGGTGAACACTGAAGCTTTCTTT. Amino acid sequence: CSVAWMDRVNTEAFF.

On this clonotype itself: Being one base from a much bigger clone, this may be a read error. V usage is TRBV5-1 and J usage is TRBJ1-1; TRBD1 aligns across 8 bases. CDR1 is SGHRS and CDR2 is YFSETQ in the germline V gene. This CDR3 region has 14 residues. CDR3 region: CASSPGQGETGAFF. In DNA, the CDR3 is TGCGCCAGCAGCCCAGGACAGGGCGAGACTGGAGCTTTCTTT.

This clonotype came up many times. The chain links TRBV7-9 to TRBJ1-1, with D hard to call. This CDR3 region has 12 residues. Trimming stripped 2 bases from V and 7 bases from J, with 8 bases between. Germline lookup yields CDR1 SEHNR and CDR2 FQNEAQ (reference sequence). CDR3 nucleotide sequence: TGTGCCAGCAGCTTACGTACAATTGAAGCTTTCTTT. Protein sequence: CASSLRTIEAFF.

This clonotype has a count of ten or more. The J gene is TRBJ1-5, the V gene TRBV4-2; 7 bases match TRBD1. Germline-derived CDR1 and CDR2 are LGHNA and YNFKEQ. The CDR3 length is 16 residues. With V trimmed by 0 bases and J by 6 bases, 8 bases remained unmatched. As DNA, the CDR3 is TGTGCCAGCAGCCAAGACAGGGGGGCCGCCGGTCAGCCCCAGCATTTT. Encoded protein: CASSQDRGAAGQPQHF.

This chain connects TRBV6-4 to TRBJ2-5, with TRBD2 identical over 9 bases. V trimming: 4 bases; J trimming: 1 base; junction bases outside the gene matches: 4. CDR3 length: 15 amino acids. CDR1 is MRHNA and CDR2 is SNTAGT in the germline V gene. The CDR3 is CASSVGGGAQETQYF. The CDR3 nucleotides read TGTGCCAGCAGTGTAGGCGGGGGGGCCCAAGAGACCCAGTACTTC.

Regarding this clonotype: Relative to the germline gene, one junction end is altered; a read error may explain this. This rearrangement joins TRBV3-1 to TRBJ2-3; a weak D match, TRBD1 (5 bases). CDR3 length: 13 amino acids. Germline values: CDR1 LGHDT, CDR2 YNNKEL (reference sequence). CDR3: CASSQPYTGTQYF. CDR3 nucleotides: TGTGCCAGCAGCCAGCCCTACACAGGTACGCAGTATTTT.

The chain is built from TRBV2 and TRBJ2-7; D is unresolved. The germline CDR1 and CDR2 sequences are SNHLY and FYNNEI. The CDR3 spans 12 residues. V dropped 8 bases and J dropped 3 bases, with 11 bases sitting between them. The CDR3 sequence: CASGVLDYEQYF. In DNA, the CDR3 is TGTGCCAGCGGGGTTTTAGACTACGAGCAGTACTTC.